A single TCR beta chain is shown here with its context. This sample is drawn from a study of blood T cell repertoires in COVID-19. Turning to the study itself: Spain, Italy and the United States supplied samples that represented acute and convalescent COVID-19.

The J segment lost 7 bases and the V segment lost 0 bases, leaving 12 bases of the junction unmatched. Germline V gene lookup returns CDR1 LGHDT and CDR2 YNNKEL (reference sequence). This CDR3 spans 17 amino acids. Assay used: immunoSEQ multiplex PCR; TCRdb lists only in-frame clones, some missing. This table has 98,000 or so clones, about 89% appearing once. This chain connects TRBV3-1 (or the pseudogene TRBV3-2) to TRBJ2-1; 7 nucleotides agree with TRBD2. This TCR was sampled from a man aged 50 or older with acute or convalescent COVID-19. Sequenced material: peripheral blood. The CDR3 reads CASSQDNGGGLINEQFF. The CDR3 region has the DNA TGTGCCAGCAGCCAAGATAATGGGGGAGGGCTAATAAATGAGCAGTTCTTC.